The clone carrying this T cell receptor beta chain was seen repeatedly, ten times or more. Its antigen is not known. This CDR3 comprises 18 residues. V was cut by 3 bases and J by 0 bases, with 20 bases left in between. From germline, CDR1 is ENHRY and CDR2 SYGVKD. This record belongs to a study of CD8 T cells in ankylosing spondylitis. Whole-study results and caveats: A TCR beta motif of about 8 highly homologous variants appeared characteristic of ankylosing spondylitis blood.

Making the TCR beta libraries involved quantitative 5'-RACE with molecular barcodes. TCRdb reprocessed the 5' RACE reads via MiXCR and lists one record per CDR3 protein. The table records 250,000 to 300,000 distinct CDR3 sequences, 20% of them present only once. The specimen was blood, either unsorted or a sorted T cell fraction (not recorded which). This clonotype was sampled from a male donor with ankylosing spondylitis or in good health (not recorded which). The chain combines TRBV10-3 with TRBJ1-2; D call uncertain. CDR3 region: CAISERMAAEITNYGYTF. The CDR3 DNA reads TGTGCCATCAGTGAAAGGATGGCAGCTGAGATAACTAACTATGGCTACACCTTC.